The 20 T cell receptor beta chains in this list originate from one sample, sequenced in a study of blood T cell repertoires in COVID-19. TCRdb's table, derived via immunoSEQ multiplex PCR, lists solely in-frame clones and lacks some. The sample consists of some 85,000 clones, roughly 80% of them appearing once. Sequencing was done on a sample of peripheral blood. The receptor source for this set is a woman older than 75 with acute or convalescent COVID-19.

J is TRBJ1-1 and V is TRBV7-3, with D perhaps matching TRBD1 (5 bases). CDR1 SGHTA and CDR2 FQGTGA come from the germline V gene. V was trimmed by 3 bases and J by 3 bases, leaving 11 bases between them. The CDR3 is 14 residues long. CDR3 DNA: TGTGCCAGCAGCTTCGGTGGGGCGGACACTGAAGCTTTCTTT. It is translated as CASSFGGADTEAFF.

As DNA, the CDR3 is TGTGCCAGCGCCCGACAAAGGGGAGAGACCCAGTACTTC. Translating gives CASARQRGETQYF. The J gene is TRBJ2-5, the V gene TRBV6-5, with D possibly matching TRBD1 (5 bases). The germline V gene encodes CDR1 MNHEY and CDR2 SVGAGI. V was clipped by 8 bases and J by 4 bases, with 14 bases between them. CDR3 size: 13 residues.

The rearrangement uses TRBV3-1 (or the pseudogene TRBV3-2) and TRBJ2-1, with a possible D match to TRBD1 (6 bases). The CDR3 has 13 residues. V shed 6 bases and J shed 9 bases, with 15 bases lying between them. Germline CDR1 reads LGHDT; CDR2 reads YNNKEL (reference sequence). The CDR3 region has the DNA TGTGCCAGCAGGGCACAGGGTGTGGGTGAGCAGTTCTTC. This translates into CASRAQGVGEQFF.

The V call is TRBV6-6, the J call TRBJ2-3; 10 bases agree with TRBD1. The V gene end was trimmed by 5 bases and the J gene end by 1 base; junction bases not matched to a gene: 0. The CDR3 totals 14 residues. CDR1 and CDR2 from the germline V gene are MNHNY and SVGAGI (reference sequence). CDR3: CASSGTGGTDTQYF. The DNA of the CDR3 is TGTGCCAGCAGTGGGACAGGGGGCACAGATACGCAGTATTTT.

Ten or more counts support this clone. The chain joins TRBV27 to TRBJ1-1; TRBD1 matches at 7 bases. V trimming: 2 bases; J trimming: 12 bases; junction bases outside the gene matches: 12. Per germline, CDR1 MNHEY and CDR2 SMNVEV (reference sequence). The CDR3 sequence is 14 residues long. CDR3 protein: CASSLGSRGQLTFF. CDR3 nucleotide sequence: TGTGCCAGCAGTTTAGGAAGTCGGGGACAGTTGACTTTCTTT.

The V call is TRBV3-1 (or the pseudogene TRBV3-2), the J call TRBJ2-1; 12 bases map to TRBD2. The length of the CDR3 is 16 residues. Germline V gene data show CDR1 as LGHDT and CDR2 as YNNKEL (reference sequence). Germline trimming cut 1 base from V and 9 bases from J; bases unmatched to any gene: 7. The DNA for the CDR3 is TGTGCCAGCAGCCAAGGCTCTAGCGGGAGGGCCGTTGAGCAGTTCTTC. Amino acids: CASSQGSSGRAVEQFF.

This clone was seen a few times. The chain has TRBV18 and TRBJ1-3; TRBD1 aligns across 7 bases. This CDR3 has 18 amino acids. With V trimmed by 0 bases and J by 0 bases, 8 bases remained unmatched. Germline CDR1 is KGHSH and CDR2 is LQKENI. DNA of the CDR3: TGTGCCAGCTCACCACCTTTCGGACAGGCGGCCTCTGGAAACACCATATATTTT. Residues: CASSPPFGQAASGNTIYF.

This clone has a count of ten or more. The chain has TRBV29-1 and TRBJ2-1, with TRBD2 identical over 9 bases. CDR1 and CDR2 (germline): SQVTM, ANQGSEA. This CDR3 has 14 residues. Trimming cost V 5 bases and J 3 bases; bases outside gene matches: 5. The CDR3 loop is CSVPLAGDYNEQFF. In nucleotides, the CDR3 is TGCAGCGTTCCGTTAGCGGGGGACTACAATGAGCAGTTCTTC.

The chain couples TRBV19 to TRBJ1-2; D might be TRBD1 (6 bases). This CDR3 contains 15 residues. CDR1 is LNHDA and CDR2 is SQIVND in the germline V gene (reference sequence). V dropped 2 bases and J dropped 8 bases, with 18 bases sitting between them. CDR3 sequence: CASSILQGSLGGYTF. The CDR3 bases are TGTGCCAGTAGTATATTACAGGGCTCCCTTGGGGGCTACACCTTC. The entire variable domain, with the rest obtained from reference TRBV19 and TRBJ1-2, is as follows: DGGITQSPKYLFRKEGQNVTLSCEQNLNHDAMYWYRQDPGQGLRLIYYSQIVNDFQKGDIAEGYSVSREKKESFPLTVTSAQKNPTAFYLCASSILQGSLGGYTFGSGTRLTVV.

The rearrangement links TRBV6-1 to TRBJ1-5, with 8 nucleotides matching TRBD1. This CDR3 is built from 14 residues. V lost 3 bases, J lost 6 bases, and 4 bases stayed unmatched. Looked up from germline, CDR1 is MNHNS and CDR2 is SASEGT. The CDR3, as DNA: TGTGCCAGCAGTGATGACAGGGGACTTCAGCCCCAGCATTTT. Protein product: CASSDDRGLQPQHF.

A word on this clone: Compared with germline, one end of the junction differs, possibly owing to a read error. The chain employs TRBV19 and TRBJ2-7; TRBD2 matches 11 bases. Germline-derived CDR1 and CDR2 are LNHDA and SQIVND (reference sequence). The CDR3 consists of 14 residues. The CDR3: CASSKLAGENEQCF. CDR3 sequence (DNA): TGTGCCAGTAGTAAACTAGCGGGAGAAAACGAGCAGTGCTTC.

J is TRBJ2-2 and V is TRBV5-6; TRBD2 is a possible D gene (5 bases). The CDR3 has 16 residues. Germline CDR1 reads SGHDT; CDR2 reads YYEEEE. V lost 1 base and J lost 3, with 13 bases in between. CDR3 protein: CASSLSSAGYTGELFF. In DNA form, the CDR3 reads TGTGCCAGCAGCTTGTCCAGCGCGGGCTACACCGGGGAGCTGTTTTTT. Full variable domain (rest looked up from reference TRBV5-6 and TRBJ2-2): DAGVTQSPTHLIKTRGQQVTLRCSPKSGHDTVSWYQQALGQGPQFIFQYYEEEERQRGNFPDRFSGHQFPNYSSELNVNALLLGDSALYLCASSLSSAGYTGELFFGEGSRLTVL.

The J gene is TRBJ1-1, the V gene TRBV27; 8 nucleotides line up with TRBD1. With V trimmed by 2 bases and J by 4 bases, 6 bases remained unmatched. Germline CDR1 MNHEY, CDR2 SMNVEV (reference sequence). This CDR3 is 15 amino acids long. The CDR3 is CASSLRGTGSTEAFF. As DNA, the CDR3 is TGTGCCAGCAGTTTACGCGGGACAGGTTCCACTGAAGCTTTCTTT.

The gene calls are TRBV10-3 and TRBJ2-5; D possibly corresponds to TRBD1 (5 bases). The germline V and J ends were trimmed by 4 bases and 2 bases, with 20 bases remaining between them. Germline CDR1 ENHRY, CDR2 SYGVKD. The CDR3 sequence is 17 residues long. This CDR3 is CAISVTGWGGHQETQYF. For the CDR3, the DNA is TGTGCCATCAGTGTAACCGGTTGGGGCGGACATCAAGAGACCCAGTACTTC.

This clone was found once. The chain employs TRBV19 and TRBJ2-4; 8 bases align to TRBD2. V lost 7 bases, J lost 4 bases, and 9 bases stayed unmatched. The V gene's germline CDR1 is LNHDA and CDR2 SQIVND (reference sequence). The length of the CDR3 is 15 residues. CDR3: CASKDGGASKNIQYF. The CDR3 bases are TGTGCCAGTAAAGACGGGGGGGCCTCAAAAAACATTCAGTACTTC.

This chain uses TRBV18 with TRBJ2-7; 9 nucleotides match TRBD2. V shed 5 bases and J 3 bases; nucleotides not matched to a gene: 8. The CDR3 has 15 residues. Germline assignment: CDR1 KGHSH and CDR2 LQKENI. The CDR3: CASSAPGLAYYEQYF. CDR3 nucleotides: TGTGCCAGCTCAGCTCCGGGACTAGCATACTACGAGCAGTACTTC.

This clone showed up just once. The chain recombines TRBV2 with TRBJ1-5, with no clear D. The CDR3 has 15 amino acids. Germline V lookup: CDR1 SNHLY, CDR2 FYNNEI. V was pared by 4 bases and J by 7 bases, with 17 bases between. DNA for the CDR3: TGTGCCAGCAGTGGGGAAGCCGGGGAGGGCCAGCCCCAGCATTTT. It is translated as CASSGEAGEGQPQHF.

This clone was detected a few times. The rearrangement joins TRBV27 to TRBJ1-6, with 7 bases matching TRBD1. CDR3 length: 18 amino acids. V was pared by 7 bases and J by 1 base, with 13 bases of the junction left unmatched. From germline, CDR1 is MNHEY and CDR2 SMNVEV (reference sequence). The CDR3 region has the DNA TGTGCCAGCAAGGAAGGGACAGTCTATCGGTCCTATAATTCACCCCTCCACTTT. Its translation is CASKEGTVYRSYNSPLHF.

V gene TRBV6-5 combines with J gene TRBJ2-4, with TRBD1 identical over 7 bases. The CDR3 totals 15 residues. Germline values: CDR1 MNHEY, CDR2 SVGAGI. The ends lost 6 bases at V and 0 bases at J; junction bases unmatched: 5. CDR3 region: CASRADRLAKNIQYF. The DNA for the CDR3 is TGTGCCAGCAGGGCGGACAGGCTAGCCAAAAACATTCAGTACTTC.

The gene calls are TRBV4-2 and TRBJ1-6; D unclear. There are 13 residues in the CDR3. CDR1 is LGHNA and CDR2 is YNFKEQ in the germline V gene. V lost 0 bases to trimming and J lost 7 bases, with 4 bases between them. The CDR3 DNA reads TGTGCCAGCAGCCAAGATCAGAATTCACCCCTCCACTTT. It is translated as CASSQDQNSPLHF.